A single sample is the source of the 3 T cell receptor beta chains below, sequenced in a study of blood T cell repertoires in COVID-19. Measured with immunoSEQ multiplex PCR; TCRdb has only the in-frame clones, and not every one. Among 100,000 to 150,000 clones listed, roughly four fifths were seen once. What was sequenced was peripheral blood. Receptor source: a woman aged 60-70 years with acute or convalescent COVID-19.

This chain joins TRBV9 and TRBJ2-7, with 11 bases that match TRBD1. V shed 3 bases and J 3 bases; nucleotides not matched to a gene: 5. The CDR3 totals 15 residues. CDR1 is SGDLS, CDR2 YYNGEE, per germline. In nucleotides, the CDR3 is TGTGCCAGCAGCGAATTCGGGACAGGGGGCTACGAGCAGTACTTC. Translating it yields CASSEFGTGGYEQYF.

The chain recombines TRBV6-6 with TRBJ1-5; 7 positions agree with TRBD1. Germline V gives CDR1 MNHNY, CDR2 SVGAGI (reference sequence). V lost 6 bases and J lost 3; bases outside the gene matches: 11. There are 16 residues in the CDR3. The CDR3: CASRARQGASNQPQHF. The CDR3 nucleotides are TGTGCCAGCAGGGCTAGACAGGGAGCCTCCAATCAGCCCCAGCATTTT.

This chain joins TRBV6-5 and TRBJ1-1; maybe TRBD1 (6 bases). Looked up from germline, CDR1 is MNHEY and CDR2 is SVGAGI. V was pared by 5 bases and J by 0 bases, with 13 bases between. The CDR3 is made up of 15 amino acids. CDR3 residues: CASSPPQGLNTEAFF. The CDR3 nucleotides are TGTGCCAGCAGTCCCCCACAGGGCCTGAACACTGAAGCTTTCTTT.